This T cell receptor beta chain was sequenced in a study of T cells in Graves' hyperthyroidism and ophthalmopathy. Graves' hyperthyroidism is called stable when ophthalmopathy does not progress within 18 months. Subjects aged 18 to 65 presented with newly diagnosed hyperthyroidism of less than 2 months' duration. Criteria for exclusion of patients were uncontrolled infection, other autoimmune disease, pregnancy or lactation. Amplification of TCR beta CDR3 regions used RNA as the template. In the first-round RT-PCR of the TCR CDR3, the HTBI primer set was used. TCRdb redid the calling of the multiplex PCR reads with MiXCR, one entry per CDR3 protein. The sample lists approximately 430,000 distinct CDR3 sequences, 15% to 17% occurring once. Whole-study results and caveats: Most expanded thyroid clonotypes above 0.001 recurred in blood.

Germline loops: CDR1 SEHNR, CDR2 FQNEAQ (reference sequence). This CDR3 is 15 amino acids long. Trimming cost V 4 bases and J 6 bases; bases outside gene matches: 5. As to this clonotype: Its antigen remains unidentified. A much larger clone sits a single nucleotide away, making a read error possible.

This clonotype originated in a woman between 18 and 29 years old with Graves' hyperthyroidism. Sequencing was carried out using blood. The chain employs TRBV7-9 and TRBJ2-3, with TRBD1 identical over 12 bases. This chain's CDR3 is CASSSRDRGRDTQYF. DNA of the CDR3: TGTGCCAGCAGCTCCCGGGACAGGGGGCGGGATACGCAGTATTTT.